This note documents a single T cell receptor (beta chain) sequence. Its antigen is not identified. The data are from a study of glioma-infiltrating T cells. TCR alpha and beta CDR3 regions were amplified from RNA using iRepertoire nested multiplex PCR. Tissue mRNA or PBMC total RNA, 100-400 ng, went into one-step reverse transcription and amplification. From the multiplex PCR reads, TCRdb called clonotypes with MiXCR, one entry per CDR3 protein. The sample has about 93,000 distinct CDR3 sequences; roughly 40% are singletons. Findings and caveats of the study: Tissue and blood shared very few CDR3 sequences. Above-expected tissue-blood divergence occurred in all gliomas, most in low-grade ones.

Sequencing was performed on glioma tissue, nonneoplastic brain tissue, or PBMCs (not recorded which). This clonotype was sampled from a human donor with low-grade glioma or glioblastoma, undergoing nonglioma brain surgery, or in good health (not recorded which).

The CDR3 spells CASSVGQGIHYQVQYF. The DNA for the CDR3 is TGTGCCAGCAGCGTGGGACAGGGAATACATTATCAGGTTCAGTACTTC. The chain links TRBV9 to TRBJ2-4, with 9 bases identical to TRBD1. V trimming: 2 bases; J trimming: 11 bases; junction bases outside the gene matches: 14. Germline CDR1 and CDR2: SGDLS and YYNGEE. The CDR3 has 16 amino acids.